This entry lists 10 T cell receptor beta chains sequenced from one sample in a study of T cell responses to AZD1222 COVID-19 vaccine. Data came from immunoSEQ multiplex PCR; TCRdb stores just in-frame clones and leaves some out. This table has about 92,000 clones, 80% to 90% appearing once. The sample was peripheral blood, taken on day 0 of AZD1222 vaccination. The receptors derive from an adult in good health.

This sequence joins TRBV28 and TRBJ1-2; possibly TRBD1 for D (6 bases). CDR3 size: 15 residues. CDR1 is MDHEN, CDR2 SYDVKM, per germline. The V gene lost 3 bases and the J gene lost 4 bases, with 15 bases spanning the gap. The CDR3 spells CASSLANLGAYGYTF. In DNA, the CDR3 is TGTGCCAGCAGTTTGGCTAACTTGGGGGCCTATGGCTACACCTTC.

The genes are TRBV7-8 and TRBJ1-2; D is unresolved. Trimming took off 1 base at V and 2 bases at J, with 11 bases between the two ends. The germline V gene encodes CDR1 SGHVS and CDR2 FQNEAQ. The CDR3 has 15 amino acids. As DNA, the CDR3 is TGTGCCAGCAGCTTAGAAACACGGATAAACTATGGCTACACCTTC. Its protein is CASSLETRINYGYTF.

The rearrangement joins TRBV28 to TRBJ1-2; TRBD1 might be the D (5 bases). The CDR3 has 15 amino acids. Per germline, CDR1 MDHEN and CDR2 SYDVKM. Trimming took off 4 bases at V and 7 bases at J, with 19 bases between the two ends. Here the CDR3 reads CASSSGAGSLFGYTF. The CDR3 region has the DNA TGTGCCAGCAGTTCCGGGGCCGGTTCTTTATTTGGCTACACCTTC.

This clone has only one observation. The chain couples TRBV5-5 to TRBJ1-2; D not certain. V lost 0 bases and J 8 bases, leaving 14 bases between the germline ends. Germline-derived CDR1 and CDR2 are SGHKS and YYEKEE (reference sequence). The CDR3 consists of 14 residues. The CDR3 DNA is TGTGCCAGCAGCTTGGAATTGGCAGGAGGCGGCTACACCTTC. It translates to CASSLELAGGGYTF. The whole variable domain, remainder taken from reference TRBV5-5 and TRBJ1-2, is DAGVTQSPTHLIKTRGQQVTLRCSPISGHKSVSWYQQVLGQGPQFIFQYYEKEERGRGNFPDRFSARQFPNYSSELNVNALLLGDSALYLCASSLELAGGGYTFGSGTRLTVV.

The chain uses TRBV28 and TRBJ1-5; 8 bases map to TRBD1. The trim removed 3 bases at V and 0 bases at J, leaving 10 bases unmatched. The V gene's germline CDR1 is MDHEN and CDR2 SYDVKM. The length of the CDR3 is 18 residues. CDR3 in amino acids: CASSLGRGQANSNQPQHF. CDR3 sequence (DNA): TGTGCCAGCAGTTTGGGCAGGGGGCAAGCGAATAGCAATCAGCCCCAGCATTTT.

The V and J genes are TRBV18 and TRBJ1-2, with 7 positions matching TRBD1. The ends lost 6 bases at V and 4 bases at J; junction bases unmatched: 11. Germline lookup yields CDR1 KGHSH and CDR2 LQKENI. The CDR3 covers 15 residues. This CDR3 reads CASSGTGQFLYGYTF. The CDR3 DNA follows: TGTGCCAGCTCGGGGACGGGACAGTTTCTCTATGGCTACACCTTC.

This clone was observed once. CDR3 DNA: TGTGCCAGCAGCAGAGGGGGATTTAGCACAGATACGCAGTATTTT. It codes for CASSRGGFSTDTQYF. The rearrangement uses TRBV11-2 and TRBJ2-3, with a possible D match to TRBD1 (6 bases). Trimming took off 5 bases at V and 0 bases at J, with 12 bases between the two ends. The CDR3 runs 15 residues. Germline CDR1 SGHAT, CDR2 FQNNGV.

The CDR3 here is CSANLANEQYF. For the CDR3, the DNA is TGCAGTGCTAATCTAGCAAATGAGCAGTACTTC. The chain is built from TRBV20-1 and TRBJ2-7, with D possibly TRBD2 on 5 matching bases. Germline-derived CDR1 and CDR2 are DFQATT and SNEGSKA (reference sequence). This CDR3 comprises 11 residues. V shed 4 bases and J shed 7 bases, with 11 bases lying between them.

This clone was seen a few times. The chain combines TRBV2 with TRBJ1-2, with D perhaps TRBD1 (6 bases). The CDR3 loop spans 14 amino acids. CDR1 and CDR2 from the germline V gene are SNHLY and FYNNEI. V dropped 1 base and J dropped 5 bases, with 11 bases sitting between them. CDR3 bases: TGTGCCAGCAGTGAAGGGGGGGCAGTTTATGGCTACACCTTC. It encodes CASSEGGAVYGYTF. Using reference TRBV2 and TRBJ1-2 for the parts outside the CDR3, the full variable domain is EPEVTQTPSHQVTQMGQEVILRCVPISNHLYFYWYRQILGQKVEFLVSFYNNEISEKSEIFDDQFSVERPDGSNFTLKIRSTKLEDSAMYFCASSEGGAVYGYTFGSGTRLTVV.

The chain combines TRBV28 with TRBJ2-1, with D perhaps TRBD1 (5 bases). The V gene's germline CDR1 is MDHEN and CDR2 SYDVKM. V gave up 5 bases and J gave up 8 bases, with 16 bases separating them. The CDR3 sequence is 14 residues long. The CDR3 is CASSPLREVDEQFF. CDR3 DNA: TGTGCCAGCAGTCCGCTCAGGGAAGTAGATGAGCAGTTCTTC.